This TCR beta chain was captured by sequencing in a study of PD-1 blockade in classical Hodgkin lymphoma. Each of the patients experienced relapse following autologous stem cell transplantation, and their brentuximab vedotin exposure differed. Complete response, partial response or progressive disease constituted the best response categories observed. General observations from the study: Relative to healthy donors, newly diagnosed patients reportedly had lower baseline TCR diversity, which was reported as lower still in relapsed/refractory patients.

Method: immunoSEQ multiplex PCR; TCRdb's copy keeps in-frame clones and lacks some. The sample records some 63,000 clones, more than 75% being singletons. The trim removed 4 bases at V and 5 bases at J, leaving 9 bases unmatched. The germline gives CDR1 MNHEY, CDR2 SMNVEV (reference sequence). CDR3 size: 16 residues. Comment on this clone: As yet, its antigen is unknown.

The TCR sequence derives from a human donor with classical Hodgkin lymphoma. This rearrangement joins TRBV27 to TRBJ2-2, with TRBD2 matching over 8 bases. The specimen was peripheral blood mononuclear cells (PBMCs), collected at baseline. The CDR3 DNA sequence: TGTGCCAGCAGTTGGGTACGGGCTAGCGGGACCGGGGAGCTGTTTTTT. It specifies CASSWVRASGTGELFF.